This passage covers 20 T cell receptor beta chains from one sample sequenced in a study of T cell responses to AZD1222 COVID-19 vaccine. Sequencing was performed with immunoSEQ multiplex PCR; in TCRdb, only in-frame clones are kept and a portion is missing. The sample lists about 83,000 clones; approximately 88% were seen once. The specimen was peripheral blood, collected on day 0 of MenACWY control vaccination. The origin of the receptors is an adult in good health.

CDR3 in DNA: TGTGCCAGCAGCCAAATCTCTCGACGGACAGCTAACTATGGCTACACCTTC. This sequence encodes CASSQISRRTANYGYTF. The chain combines TRBV5-6 with TRBJ1-2, with D tentatively TRBD1 (6 bases). Germline V lookup: CDR1 SGHDT, CDR2 YYEEEE. The length of the CDR3 is 17 residues. Trimming pared 4 bases from V and 0 bases from J, leaving 19 bases between.

The chain joins TRBV4-3 to TRBJ1-3; TRBD1 is a possible D gene (6 bases). This CDR3 is 14 amino acids long. V shed 6 bases and J shed 0 bases, with 9 bases lying between them. Germline CDR1 LGHNA, CDR2 YSLEER. The CDR3 DNA sequence: TGCGCCAGCAGTCAGGACAGCTCTGGAAACACCATATATTTT. The encoded protein is CASSQDSSGNTIYF.

The chain joins TRBV28 to TRBJ2-5; weak D call: TRBD2 (5 bases). V dropped 5 bases and J dropped 7 bases, with 17 bases sitting between them. The CDR3 runs to 14 residues. In germline, CDR1 is MDHEN, CDR2 SYDVKM. The CDR3 DNA reads TGTGCCAGCAGTCTCGGACTCCCCCTGGGGACCCAGTACTTC. Translated, it gives CASSLGLPLGTQYF.

A single count supports this clone. The chain links TRBV6-5 to TRBJ2-5; D is ambiguous. The CDR3 has 13 amino acids. The germline V and J ends were trimmed by 6 bases and 4 bases, with 12 bases remaining between them. Germline V gene sequence: CDR1 MNHEY, CDR2 SVGAGI. In DNA form, the CDR3 reads TGTGCCAGCAGCCCAGCCGGGCGAGAGACCCAGTACTTC. Translating gives CASSPAGRETQYF.

The chain couples TRBV6-5 to TRBJ2-7, with 7 bases matching TRBD1. This CDR3 has 14 amino acids. The germline CDR1 and CDR2 sequences are MNHEY and SVGAGI. After removal of 6 bases from V and 5 bases from J, the junction contained 10 bases not matched to a gene. The CDR3: CASSPGQAVHEQYF. CDR3 coding DNA: TGTGCCAGCAGCCCAGGACAGGCAGTCCACGAGCAGTACTTC.

This clone was seen once. V usage is TRBV18 and J usage is TRBJ2-1; no clear D gene. Germline CDR1 is KGHSH and CDR2 is LQKENI. There are 14 residues in the CDR3. V was trimmed by 2 bases and J by 6 bases, leaving 11 bases between them. CDR3 sequence reads: CASSPREQVNEQFF. The CDR3 bases are TGTGCCAGCTCACCAAGGGAACAAGTCAATGAGCAGTTCTTC.

The gene calls are TRBV10-3 and TRBJ1-4; D is undetermined. Germline CDR1 reads ENHRY; CDR2 reads SYGVKD. The CDR3 has 14 residues. The germline V and J ends were trimmed by 3 bases and 4 bases, with 9 bases remaining between them. CDR3 loop: CAISDPAFNEKLFF. CDR3 bases: TGTGCCATCAGTGATCCAGCGTTTAATGAAAAACTGTTTTTT.

The chain employs TRBV21-1 and TRBJ1-2; the DNA was not used to check the table's D call, TRBD1. TRBV21-1 is shown as a pseudogene. The CDR3 runs to 17 residues. CDR3 nucleotides: TGTGCCAGCAGCAGGGCAGGGGGCTACGCCCGACTCTATGGCTACACCTTC. This encodes CASSRAGGYARLYGYTF.

The sample holds one count of this clone. The V and J genes are TRBV7-2 and TRBJ2-3; the D call may be TRBD1 or TRBD2 (7 bases each). Between the trimmed V and J ends, which lost 5 bases and 1 base, there was a span of 22 bases. Germline V gene data show CDR1 as SGHTA and CDR2 as FQGNSA. The CDR3 consists of 18 residues. DNA of the CDR3: TGTGCCAGCAGCACCCGGGACAGAGTAGCGGGCCGCACAGATACGCAGTATTTT. Encoded protein: CASSTRDRVAGRTDTQYF.

The chain couples TRBV18 to TRBJ1-5; perhaps TRBD1 as D (6 bases). V gave up 3 bases and J gave up 4 bases, with 13 bases separating them. This CDR3 is 15 amino acids long. Per germline, CDR1 KGHSH and CDR2 LQKENI. CDR3 amino acids: CASSPQGNVNQPQHF. CDR3 nucleotide sequence: TGTGCCAGCTCACCGCAGGGGAATGTGAATCAGCCCCAGCATTTT.

The rearrangement uses TRBV15 and TRBJ2-7, with D uncertain. The CDR3 contains 12 residues. V shed 5 bases and J shed 6 bases, with 11 bases lying between them. Per the germline V gene, CDR1 is LNHNV and CDR2 is YYDKDF (reference sequence). CDR3 sequence reads: CATSASSGEQYF. CDR3 sequence (DNA): TGTGCCACCAGCGCGAGTAGTGGCGAGCAGTACTTC.

The chain combines TRBV10-1 with TRBJ2-3; no clear D gene. This CDR3 spans 10 amino acids. Germline V gene sequence: CDR1 WNHNN, CDR2 SYGVQD (reference sequence). V was trimmed by 6 bases and J by 3 bases, leaving 1 base between them. CDR3 nucleotides: TGCGCCAGCAGAACAGATACGCAGTATTTT. It translates to CASRTDTQYF.

V is TRBV5-8 and J is TRBJ2-7; D is tentatively TRBD1 or TRBD2 (5 bases each). V dropped 0 bases and J dropped 8 bases, with 12 bases sitting between them. The CDR3 length is 13 residues. Germline V gives CDR1 SGHTS, CDR2 YDEGEE. CDR3: CASSLGRDRKQYF. As DNA, the CDR3 is TGTGCCAGCAGCTTGGGCCGGGACCGAAAGCAGTACTTC.

The chain links TRBV29-1 to TRBJ1-4; maybe TRBD1 (6 bases). V gave up 7 bases and J gave up 5 bases, with 11 bases separating them. Germline lookup yields CDR1 SQVTM and CDR2 ANQGSEA. The CDR3 totals 12 residues. The CDR3 is CSAWDNNEKLFF. In nucleotides, the CDR3 is TGCAGCGCCTGGGACAACAATGAAAAACTGTTTTTT.

The chain is built from TRBV5-5 and TRBJ2-1; no definite D call. V lost 2 bases to trimming and J lost 10 bases, with 16 bases between them. This CDR3 has 14 residues. The germline CDR1 and CDR2 sequences are SGHKS and YYEKEE (reference sequence). The CDR3 region is CASSFSPSEREQFF. Here the CDR3 DNA reads TGTGCCAGCAGCTTTAGTCCCAGCGAGAGAGAGCAGTTCTTC.

This chain uses TRBV29-1 with TRBJ2-7; D uncertain. This CDR3 is built from 12 residues. Germline V CDR1 and CDR2: SQVTM, ANQGSEA. With 4 bases removed from V and 3 bases from J, the gap between germline ends came to 10 bases. The CDR3 DNA follows: TGCAGCGTTGTCCCACAGAACTACGAGCAGTACTTC. Amino acid sequence: CSVVPQNYEQYF.

This sequence joins TRBV9 and TRBJ2-5; D is possibly TRBD1 or TRBD2 (5 bases each). With 2 bases removed from V and 2 bases from J, the gap between germline ends came to 16 bases. Germline V lookup: CDR1 SGDLS, CDR2 YYNGEE. This CDR3 has 16 residues. CDR3 DNA sequence: TGTGCCAGCAGCGTCGGGGCAGGACGGGGTCAAGAGACCCAGTACTTC. Protein product: CASSVGAGRGQETQYF.

The chain couples TRBV12-3 or TRBV12-4 to TRBJ2-3; D gene unclear. The CDR3 sequence is 11 residues long. The V end was cut by 5 bases, the J end by 2 bases, with 2 bases between. CDR3 protein: CASSLTDTQYF. DNA of the CDR3: TGTGCCAGCAGTCTCACAGATACGCAGTATTTT.

The chain carries TRBV15 and TRBJ1-5; tentative D call: TRBD1 (5 bases). V shed 9 bases and J shed 0 bases, with 12 bases lying between them. CDR1 is LNHNV, CDR2 YYDKDF, per germline (reference sequence). The CDR3 is made up of 14 amino acids. CDR3 region: CATMGTVSNQPQHF. The CDR3 DNA follows: TGTGCCACGATGGGGACGGTTAGCAATCAGCCCCAGCATTTT. The full variable domain, with the rest looked up from reference TRBV15 and TRBJ1-5, is DAMVIQNPRYQVTQFGKPVTLSCSQTLNHNVMYWYQQKSSQAPKLLFHYYDKDFNNEADTPDNFQSRRPNTSFCFLDIRSPGLGDTAMYLCATMGTVSNQPQHFGDGTRLSIL.

The genes are TRBV18 and TRBJ1-5; no clear D. Trimming cost V 6 bases and J 2 bases, with 14 bases left between them. CDR1 KGHSH and CDR2 LQKENI come from the germline V gene. The CDR3 length is 15 residues. This CDR3 is CASSPVGGRNQPQHF. CDR3 bases: TGTGCCAGCTCCCCCGTAGGAGGGCGCAATCAGCCCCAGCATTTT.